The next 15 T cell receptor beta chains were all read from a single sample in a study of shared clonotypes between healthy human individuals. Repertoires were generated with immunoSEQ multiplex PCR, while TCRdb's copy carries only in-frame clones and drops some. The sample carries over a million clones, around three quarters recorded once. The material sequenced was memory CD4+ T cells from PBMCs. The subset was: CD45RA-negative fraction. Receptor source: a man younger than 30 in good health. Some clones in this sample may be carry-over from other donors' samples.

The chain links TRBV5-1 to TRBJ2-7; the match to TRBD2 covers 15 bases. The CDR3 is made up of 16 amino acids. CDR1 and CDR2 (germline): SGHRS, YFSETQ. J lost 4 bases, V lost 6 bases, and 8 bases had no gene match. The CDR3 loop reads CASNNGLAGGRYEQYF. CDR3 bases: TGCGCCAGCAACAACGGACTAGCGGGAGGGAGGTACGAGCAGTACTTC.

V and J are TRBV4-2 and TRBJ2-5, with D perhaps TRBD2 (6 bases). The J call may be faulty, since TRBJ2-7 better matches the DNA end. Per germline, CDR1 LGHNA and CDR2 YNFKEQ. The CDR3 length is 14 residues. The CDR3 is CASSHSSGGYEQYF. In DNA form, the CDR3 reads TGTGCCAGCAGCCACTCTTCAGGAGGGTACGAGCAGTACTTC.

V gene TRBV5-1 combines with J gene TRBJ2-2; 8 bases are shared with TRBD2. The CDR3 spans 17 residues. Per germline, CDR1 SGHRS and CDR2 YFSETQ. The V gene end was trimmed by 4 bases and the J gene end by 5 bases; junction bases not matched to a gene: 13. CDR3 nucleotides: TGCGCCAGCAGCACCCCTGGACTAGCACGGGGAACCGGGGAGCTGTTTTTT. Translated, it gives CASSTPGLARGTGELFF.

CDR3 protein: CASSFRGGGNAMTGELFF. CDR3 in DNA: TGTGCCAGCAGCTTTCGAGGTGGCGGGAATGCTATGACCGGGGAGCTGTTTTTT. The V and J genes are TRBV7-2 and TRBJ2-2; weak D call: TRBD2 (6 bases). Trimming took 3 bases from V and 5 from J, leaving 22 bases between them. There are 18 residues in the CDR3. Germline V gives CDR1 SGHTA, CDR2 FQGNSA.

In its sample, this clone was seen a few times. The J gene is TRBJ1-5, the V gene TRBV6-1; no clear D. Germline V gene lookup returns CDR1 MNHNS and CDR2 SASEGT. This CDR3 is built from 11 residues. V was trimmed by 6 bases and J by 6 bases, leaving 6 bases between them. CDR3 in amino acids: CASSDGQPQHF. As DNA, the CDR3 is TGTGCCAGCAGCGATGGTCAGCCCCAGCATTTT.

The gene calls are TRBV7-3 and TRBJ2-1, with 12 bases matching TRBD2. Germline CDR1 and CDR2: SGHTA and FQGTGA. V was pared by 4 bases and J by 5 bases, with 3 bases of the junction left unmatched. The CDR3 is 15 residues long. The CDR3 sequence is CASSSTSGRDNEQFF. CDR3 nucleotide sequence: TGTGCCAGCAGCTCGACTAGCGGGAGAGACAATGAGCAGTTCTTC.

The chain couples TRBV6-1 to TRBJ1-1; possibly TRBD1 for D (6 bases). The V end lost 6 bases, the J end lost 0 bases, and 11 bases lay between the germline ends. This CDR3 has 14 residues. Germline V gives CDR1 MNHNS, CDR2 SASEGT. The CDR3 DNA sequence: TGTGCCAGCAGCGGACAGCTCATGAACACTGAAGCTTTCTTT. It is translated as CASSGQLMNTEAFF.

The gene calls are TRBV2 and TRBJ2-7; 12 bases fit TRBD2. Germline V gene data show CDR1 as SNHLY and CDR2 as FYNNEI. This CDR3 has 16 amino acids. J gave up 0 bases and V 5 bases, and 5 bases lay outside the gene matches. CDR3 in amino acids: CASSSWTSGASYEQYF. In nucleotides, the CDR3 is TGTGCCAGCAGTTCCTGGACTAGCGGGGCCTCCTACGAGCAGTACTTC.

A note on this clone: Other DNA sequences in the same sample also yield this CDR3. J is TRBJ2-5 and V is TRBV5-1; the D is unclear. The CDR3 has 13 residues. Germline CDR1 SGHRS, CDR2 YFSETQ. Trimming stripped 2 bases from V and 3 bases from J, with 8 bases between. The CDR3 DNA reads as TGCGCCAGCAGCTTTGTAGGTGAAGAGACCCAGTACTTC. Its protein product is CASSFVGEETQYF.

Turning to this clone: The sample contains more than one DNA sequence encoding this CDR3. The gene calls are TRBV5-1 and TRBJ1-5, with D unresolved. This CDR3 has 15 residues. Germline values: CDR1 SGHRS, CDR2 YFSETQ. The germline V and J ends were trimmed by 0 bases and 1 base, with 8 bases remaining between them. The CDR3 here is CASSLDGYSNQPQHF. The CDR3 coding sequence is TGCGCCAGCAGCTTGGATGGCTACAGCAATCAGCCCCAGCATTTT.

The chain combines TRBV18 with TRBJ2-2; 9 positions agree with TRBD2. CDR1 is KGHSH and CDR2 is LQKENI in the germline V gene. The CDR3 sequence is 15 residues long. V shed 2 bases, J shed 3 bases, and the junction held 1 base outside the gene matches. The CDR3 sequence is CASSPAGGYTGELFF. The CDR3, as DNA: TGTGCCAGCTCACCAGCGGGAGGGTACACCGGGGAGCTGTTTTTT.

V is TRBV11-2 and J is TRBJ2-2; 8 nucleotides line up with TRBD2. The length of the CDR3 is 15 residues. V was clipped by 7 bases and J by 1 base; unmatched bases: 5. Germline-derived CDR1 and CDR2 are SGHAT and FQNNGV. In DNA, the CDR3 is TGTGCCAGCACCGGTACTAGCGGGAACACCGGGGAGCTGTTTTTT. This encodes CASTGTSGNTGELFF.

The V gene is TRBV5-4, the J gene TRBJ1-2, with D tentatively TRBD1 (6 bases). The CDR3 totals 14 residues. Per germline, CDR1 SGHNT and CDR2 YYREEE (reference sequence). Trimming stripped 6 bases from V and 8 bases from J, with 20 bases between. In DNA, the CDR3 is TGTGCCAGCACCCCTGGTTGGGGGGCGCGGGGCTACACCTTC. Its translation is CASTPGWGARGYTF.

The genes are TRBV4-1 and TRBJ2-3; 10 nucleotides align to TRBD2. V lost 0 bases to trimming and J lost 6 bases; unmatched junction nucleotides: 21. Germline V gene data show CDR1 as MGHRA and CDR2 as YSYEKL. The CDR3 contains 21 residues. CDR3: CASSQDRWISVASGGQDTQYF. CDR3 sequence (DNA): TGCGCCAGCAGCCAAGATCGCTGGATTTCCGTAGCTAGCGGGGGCCAGGATACGCAGTATTTT.

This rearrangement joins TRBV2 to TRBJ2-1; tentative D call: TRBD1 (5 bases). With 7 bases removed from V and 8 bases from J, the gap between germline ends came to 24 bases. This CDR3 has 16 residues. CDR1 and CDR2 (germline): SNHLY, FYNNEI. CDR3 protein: CASMGNQARVAYEQFF. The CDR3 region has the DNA TGTGCCAGCATGGGGAATCAGGCCAGGGTAGCATATGAGCAGTTCTTC. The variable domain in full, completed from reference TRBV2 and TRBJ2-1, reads EPEVTQTPSHQVTQMGQEVILRCVPISNHLYFYWYRQILGQKVEFLVSFYNNEISEKSEIFDDQFSVERPDGSNFTLKIRSTKLEDSAMYFCASMGNQARVAYEQFFGPGTRLTVL.